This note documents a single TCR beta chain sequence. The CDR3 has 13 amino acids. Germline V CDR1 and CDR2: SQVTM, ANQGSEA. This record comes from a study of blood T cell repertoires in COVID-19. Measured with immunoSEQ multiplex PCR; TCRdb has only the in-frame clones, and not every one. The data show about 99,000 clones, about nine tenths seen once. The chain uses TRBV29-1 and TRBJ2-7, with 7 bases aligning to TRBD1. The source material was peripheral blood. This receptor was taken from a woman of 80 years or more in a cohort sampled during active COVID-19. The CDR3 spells CSYGQARGYEQYF. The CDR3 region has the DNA TGCAGTTATGGACAGGCCAGAGGGTACGAGCAGTACTTC.